The sequence of this T cell receptor (beta chain) was determined in a study of breast tumors, draining lymph nodes, adjacent tissues. This clonotype appeared many times. Its target is unknown. A much larger clone lies one base from this, so it may be a read error. TCRdb re-called the multiplex PCR reads with MiXCR, one entry per CDR3 protein. The sample consists of roughly 16,000 distinct CDR3 sequences, 60% to 70% of them appearing once. Study-wide results and limits: Tumor repertoires ranked between lymph nodes and nontumor tissue in diversity, with V and J gene preferences.

Per the germline V gene, CDR1 is SEHNR and CDR2 is FQNEAQ (reference sequence). The CDR3 runs to 14 residues. Trimming pared 4 bases from V and 3 bases from J, leaving 10 bases between. The TCR originated in a female donor with breast cancer. Some clones in this sample may be carry-over from other donors' samples. Sequenced input: tumor-adjacent breast tissue. This chain connects TRBV7-9 to TRBJ1-3; D might be TRBD1 (6 bases). The CDR3 nucleotides read TGTGCCAGCAGCTCCAACAGGGTTGGAAACACCATATATTTT. This encodes CASSSNRVGNTIYF.